In its sample, the clone carrying this T cell receptor beta chain was seen once. This specimen belongs to a study of patients and donors after allogeneic stem cell transplantation. The CDR3 runs 14 residues. The V gene's germline CDR1 is SGDLS and CDR2 YYNGEE. V was trimmed by 2 bases and J by 5 bases, leaving 14 bases between them. TCRdb fed the RT-PCR reads into MiXCR, producing one record per CDR3 protein. The data hold 390,000 or so distinct CDR3 sequences, with about a sixth observed a single time. The chain uses TRBV9 and TRBJ2-7, with TRBD2 as a possible D gene (5 bases). This clonotype was obtained from a human donor who was either an allogeneic HSCT recipient or a stem cell or donor lymphocyte infusion donor (not recorded which). It is not recorded whose cells these are; they may come from a transplant donor. Source material: blood, either unsorted or a sorted T cell fraction (not recorded which). CDR3 nucleotide sequence: TGTGCCAGCAGCGTTTCGTCTAGCACCGACGAGCAGTACTTC. Encoded protein: CASSVSSSTDEQYF.